This TCR beta chain was identified during a study of Ad26.COV2.S vaccination and SARS-CoV-2 variants. Whole-study results and caveats: Recipients of either vaccine or placebo displayed similar breadth of non-spike TCRs.

Germline V gene data show CDR1 as SGHRS and CDR2 as YFSETQ. Deletions cut 1 base from V and 10 bases from J, with 6 bases between. This CDR3 contains 11 residues. Treatment meaning: about 20 received Ad26.COV2.S at low or high dose, single or two shots; 5 received placebo; per-sample allocation not given. It was on day 63 after the first vaccine or placebo injection that samples were taken. In Boston, an adult donor aged 18-55 years took part. In regard to this clone: No antigen is known for it.

Generated by immunoSEQ multiplex PCR, the TCRdb table keeps only in-frame clones and is missing some. The data show about 480,000 clones, 87% seen once. The source was peripheral blood, collected in a trial of Ad26.COV2.S vaccine versus placebo. V gene TRBV5-1 combines with J gene TRBJ2-1; D gene ambiguous. The TCR originated in a person between 18 and 60 years old who received the Ad26.COV2.S COVID-19 vaccine or a placebo. The CDR3 is CASSLRSEQFF. The CDR3 DNA sequence: TGCGCCAGCAGCTTGCGGTCGGAGCAGTTCTTC.